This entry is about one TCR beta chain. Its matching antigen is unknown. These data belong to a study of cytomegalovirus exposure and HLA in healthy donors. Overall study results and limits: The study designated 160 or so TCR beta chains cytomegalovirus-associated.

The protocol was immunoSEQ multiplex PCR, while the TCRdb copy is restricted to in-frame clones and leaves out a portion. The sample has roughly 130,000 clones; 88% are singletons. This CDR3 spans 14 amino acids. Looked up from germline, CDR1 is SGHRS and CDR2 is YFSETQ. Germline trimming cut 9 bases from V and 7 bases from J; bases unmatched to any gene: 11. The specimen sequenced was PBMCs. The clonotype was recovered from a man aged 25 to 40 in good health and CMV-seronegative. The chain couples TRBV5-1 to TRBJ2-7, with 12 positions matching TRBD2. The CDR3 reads CATKMTSGSEEQYF. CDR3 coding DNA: TGCGCCACCAAAATGACTAGCGGGAGTGAGGAGCAGTACTTC. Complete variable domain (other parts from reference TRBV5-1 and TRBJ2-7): KAGVTQTPRYLIKTRGQQVTLSCSPISGHRSVSWYQQTPGQGLQFLFEYFSETQRNKGNFPGRFSGRQFSNSRSEMNVSTLELGDSALYLCATKMTSGSEEQYFGPGTRLTVT.